The text below deals with one T cell receptor (beta chain). The clone's antigen remains unknown. Qualities for individual bases were not recorded, and no much larger clone is one base off. The data stem from a study of shared clonotypes between healthy human individuals (dated by TCRdb to the early 2020s). Regarding the study in general: The cohort included three men and a couple of women between 18 and 49 years of age. For each donor, three plates each were used for CD4 naive and CD4 memory, two plates were used for CD8 naive, and one plate was used for CD8 memory. To estimate repertoire size and how much clonotype sharing occurs between individuals, the study deeply sequenced the blood TCR repertoires of about five healthy adults. Different laboratories and diverse techniques were used to prepare libraries and sequence TCR repertoires, to increase sequencing depth and limit assay-specific biases. Each donor's leukapheresis produced roughly between roughly 0.85 and 9 billion PBMCs.

Using the deep immunoSEQ assay, TCR CDR3 regions were amplified from genomic DNA by multiplex PCR. For each cell subset, the extracted genomic DNA was distributed evenly across all wells of several immunoSEQ 96-well plates, and each plate served as one replicate. Each replicate PCR for sorted subsets received around 210 ng genomic DNA, equal to roughly 33,000 T cell genomes. Purified libraries were measured with a Qubit 3.0 fluorometer, size-checked on a Bioanalyzer 2100, and measured again with the KAPA Library Quantification kit. A separate single-read 150-cycle Illumina NextSeq 550 flow cell was used to sequence each immunoSEQ 96-well plate. Under the source paper's analysis protocol: Because the immunoSEQ output held only junctional sequences and lacked quality scores, the filtering could not match the filtering applied to full-length reads. To assign V/J genes and CDR3, sequences were annotated against IMGT germline references using PyIR, a Python wrapper for IgBLAST v1.9. Reads were filtered out if the reads had weak V/J assignments (E-value above 1e-6), no CDR3, stop codons, out-of-frame junctions, or ambiguous translated residues. V3J clonotypes were defined by identical inferred V gene, J gene, and CDR3 amino acid sequence. To compute the percentage overlap between repertoires, the number of shared unique clonotypes was divided by the size of the smaller repertoire. Richness of each repertoire was evaluated using RTK rarefaction, the Chao1 estimator, and Recon v2.1 estimates of unobserved clonotypes. Generation probabilities for all TCRbeta clonotypes obtained by the gDNA method from several donors were computed using OLGA. TCRdb holds this immuneACCESS table with in-frame rearrangements only. Some clones are missing; in checked studies, unresolved V genes explain under half, and the rest has no known cause. V, J and clone size were drawn from that table, and D and trimming were deduced from the DNA. Within this sample are approximately 500,000 clones, with approximately 95% of them counted one time only. The ten biggest clones cover about 0.064% of the sample.

Germline trimming amounts to 4 bases on V and 2 bases on J, with 14 as the count of junction bases outside the gene matches. The CDR3 holds 18 amino acids from the cysteine to the phenylalanine. Only CDR3 DNA is held: 54 bases, read in frame from base 1. CDR1 and CDR2, per the germline V gene, are MGHRA and YSYEKL. Results the study describes overall, beyond this receptor: Higher generation probabilities were observed for clonotypes shared by all four sorted-subset donors than for non-shared clonotypes. Based on pairwise subsampling, the degree of clonotype sharing among donors was expected to be affected by sequencing depth. Sampling was restricted to blood, and TCR repertoires in tissue are likely to differ from TCR repertoires in blood. Sharing across a handful of donors was observed for approximately 5% of naive CD4, less than 4% of naive CD8, 2.3% of memory CD4, and about 0.4% of memory CD8 clonotypes. Larger estimated clonotype richness was generally found for naive subsets than for memory subsets. Because the study included only a small number of donors, the genetic and exposure-history diversity represented was limited. Even with the large sequencing depth, rarefaction of the sorted-subset datasets indicated that sequencing was incomplete.

The donors were healthy, HIV-negative adults with no recently reported acute infections or vaccinations. Every donor was a Caucasian adult living in Nashville, Tennessee, USA. CD4+ T cells were enriched by magnetic negative selection, after which naive cells were positively selected on CD45RA and the negative fraction was taken as the memory subset. Blood was collected by leukapheresis, and PBMCs were isolated by Ficoll-Histopaque density gradient centrifugation and then cryopreserved in liquid nitrogen vapor phase. Analytical flow cytometry was used to check the purity and quantity of each magnetically sorted T cell population. From each sorted fraction, genomic DNA was isolated and quantified by UV absorbance on a Nanodrop 2000c.

The TCR originated in a woman in her twenties or thirties in good health. The sample taken for sequencing was naive CD4+ T cells sorted from blood. This sample's cell subset or site label indicates: CD45RA+ positively selected. The chain joins TRBV4-1 to TRBJ2-7, with 10 bases aligning to TRBD2. This receptor carries the CDR3 CASSLRTSGERRPYEQYF. The DNA sequence is given as TGCGCCAGCAGCCTACGGACTAGCGGCGAGAGACGCCCCTACGAGCAGTACTTC.